The next 11 T cell receptor beta chains were all read from a single sample in a study of memory CD4+ T cells and cytomegalovirus serostatus. The sort gate was single viable CD3+CD4+CD8-CD45RO+ cells for memory CD4+ T cells. Here immunoSEQ multiplex PCR was the method, and the copy in TCRdb shows in-frame clones only, minus some. The data contain 25,000 to 40,000 clones, around four fifths of them seen just once; the ten biggest clones take up 0.63%. Sequenced material: memory CD4+ T cells from blood. The receptors originated from an adult in good health and CMV-seronegative. Some clones in this sample may be carry-over from other donors' samples.

The chain links TRBV7-3 to TRBJ2-1; D is unresolved. This CDR3 is 12 amino acids long. Trimming left V 8 bases short and J 9 bases short, with 14 bases between. Germline V gene data show CDR1 as SGHTA and CDR2 as FQGTGA. CDR3 region: CASSKYLGEQFF. The CDR3 DNA is TGTGCCAGCTCAAAATACCTGGGTGAGCAGTTCTTC.

The rearrangement joins TRBV5-1 to TRBJ2-1; D might be TRBD1 or TRBD2, each matching 7 bases. Between the trimmed V and J ends, which lost 0 bases and 3 bases, there was a span of 13 bases. Germline values: CDR1 SGHRS, CDR2 YFSETQ. The CDR3 length is 16 residues. Here the CDR3 DNA reads TGCGCCAGCAGCTTGGCAGGGGGGGTGAACTACAATGAGCAGTTCTTC. Its translation is CASSLAGGVNYNEQFF.

The chain recombines TRBV2 with TRBJ1-2; 10 nucleotides agree with TRBD1. The germline CDR1 and CDR2 sequences are SNHLY and FYNNEI. The CDR3 extends over 15 amino acids. Losses at the gene ends were 4 bases for V and 5 bases for J; bases not matched to a gene: 7. The CDR3 DNA reads TGTGCCAGCAGTGGGGACAGGGGTTTAGGGTATGGCTACACCTTC. Its translation: CASSGDRGLGYGYTF.

The V gene is TRBV15, the J gene TRBJ2-2; 7 bases align to TRBD2. In germline, CDR1 is LNHNV, CDR2 YYDKDF (reference sequence). The CDR3 totals 19 residues. After removal of 0 bases from V and 3 bases from J, the junction contained 13 bases not matched to a gene. The CDR3 reads CATSRESVWEGMDTGELFF. CDR3 coding DNA: TGTGCCACCAGCAGAGAATCGGTGTGGGAGGGTATGGACACCGGGGAGCTGTTTTTT.

The chain uses TRBV7-6 and TRBJ2-2, with a tentative D call TRBD2 (6 bases). Trimming removed 0 bases from V and 0 bases from J, with 8 bases in between. Germline V gene data show CDR1 as SGHVS and CDR2 as FNYEAQ. The CDR3 contains 16 residues. The CDR3 DNA reads as TGTGCCAGCAGCTTAGCTAGCGGATCGAACACCGGGGAGCTGTTTTTT. Residues: CASSLASGSNTGELFF.

The chain links TRBV19 to TRBJ2-3, with 9 bases that match TRBD2. This CDR3 contains 19 residues. CDR1 and CDR2 from the germline V gene are LNHDA and SQIVND (reference sequence). The junction had 15 bases not matched to a gene; V was cut back by 5 bases and J by 0 bases. CDR3 coding DNA: TGTGCCAGTAGTTCCCTTAGTAGCGGGGGTCCTTTTAGCACAGATACGCAGTATTTT. It yields the protein CASSSLSSGGPFSTDTQYF.

A few counts support this clone. This chain links TRBV7-2 with TRBJ1-5; D is uncertain. The length of the CDR3 is 13 residues. V gave up 5 bases and J gave up 4 bases, with 9 bases separating them. Germline CDR1 SGHTA, CDR2 FQGNSA. DNA of the CDR3: TGTGCCAGCAGCCCCTCGGGAAATCAGCCCCAGCATTTT. The encoded protein is CASSPSGNQPQHF. Drawing the rest from reference TRBV7-2 and TRBJ1-5, the complete variable domain is GAGVSQSPSNKVTEKGKDVELRCDPISGHTALYWYRQSLGQGLEFLIYFQGNSAPDKSGLPSDRFSAERTGGSVSTLTIQRTQQEDSAVYLCASSPSGNQPQHFGDGTRLSIL.

V is TRBV28 and J is TRBJ2-7, with 9 positions matching TRBD1. Trimming took 10 bases from V and 6 from J; bases not matched to a gene: 10. Looked up from germline, CDR1 is MDHEN and CDR2 is SYDVKM. The CDR3 totals 13 residues. Here the CDR3 DNA reads TGTGCCATACCGACCGGGACAGGGACCGAGCAGTACTTC. It specifies CAIPTGTGTEQYF.

This clone was seen just once. The chain employs TRBV7-2 and TRBJ1-4; unclear D gene. The CDR3 runs 15 residues. V was clipped by 1 base and J by 4 bases, with 10 bases between them. The germline V gene encodes CDR1 SGHTA and CDR2 FQGNSA. CDR3 region: CASSLGGSLNEKLFF. The CDR3 coding sequence is TGTGCCAGCAGCTTAGGAGGCAGCCTTAATGAAAAACTGTTTTTT.

The CDR3 DNA reads TGTGCCAGCAGTTACTCGAGGGGGCGCATCTATGGCTACACCTTC. Amino acid sequence: CASSYSRGRIYGYTF. V gene TRBV6-6 combines with J gene TRBJ1-2; TRBD1 agrees at 7 bases. J lost 4 bases, V lost 0 bases, and 5 bases had no gene match. Germline V gives CDR1 MNHNY, CDR2 SVGAGI (reference sequence). The CDR3 totals 15 residues.

J is TRBJ1-4 and V is TRBV2, with unresolved D. The V end lost 6 bases, the J end lost 0 bases, and 8 bases lay between the germline ends. The V gene's germline CDR1 is SNHLY and CDR2 FYNNEI. The CDR3 is 14 amino acids. The CDR3 sequence: CASSYKTTNEKLFF. CDR3 nucleotide sequence: TGTGCCAGCAGCTACAAGACAACTAATGAAAAACTGTTTTTT.